A selection of T cell receptor beta chains follows, all from one sample in a study of cytomegalovirus exposure and HLA in healthy donors. Using immunoSEQ multiplex PCR, the repertoire was profiled, and TCRdb retains in-frame clones only, with some absent. The table includes more than 85,000 clones, more than 65% detected once. Sequenced input: PBMCs. These receptors came from a man aged 30 to 45 in good health and CMV-seronegative. The CDR3 runs from the conserved cysteine through the conserved F or W. D genes are given only for firm matches. The size entry is marked missing in some rows and otherwise reads once, few, many or a size class.

>TRBV6-4|TRBJ2-1|TRBD2|few
CASSPGGFGSSYNEQFF
TGTGCCAGCAGCCCCGGGGGGTTCGGGAGCTCCTACAATGAGCAGTTCTTC
>TRBV21-1|TRBJ1-5|.|once
CASSKIWEHRVPQPQHF
TGTGCCAGCAGCAAAATTTGGGAACACAGGGTACCTCAGCCCCAGCATTTT
>TRBV7-2|TRBJ1-1|TRBD1|.
CASSLGPGTGKGSKPEAFF
TGTGCCAGCAGCTTAGGGCCCGGGACAGGGAAGGGTTCGAAGCCTGAAGCTTTCTTT
>TRBV4-2|TRBJ2-2|TRBD1|.
CASSTGEGTGELFF
TGTGCCAGCAGCACAGGGGAAGGCACCGGGGAGCTGTTTTTT
>TRBV29-1|TRBJ2-1|TRBD2|.
CSVAGTSGVSSYNEQFF
TGCAGCGTTGCAGGGACTAGCGGAGTGAGCTCCTACAATGAGCAGTTCTTC
>TRBV5-4|TRBJ1-4|.|.
CASSSDSNEKLFF
TGTGCCAGCAGCTCGGACAGTAATGAAAAACTGTTTTTT
>TRBV7-2|TRBJ1-1|.|.
CASTRTGGQAFF
TGTGCCAGCACCCGGACGGGGGGTCAAGCTTTCTTT
>TRBV7-9|TRBJ1-1|.|.
CASSLGHLMNTEAFF
TGTGCCAGCAGCTTGGGACACCTTATGAACACTGAAGCTTTCTTT
>TRBV25-1|TRBJ2-7|TRBD2|.
CASSLGGGDTYEQYF
TGTGCCAGCAGTCTCGGGGGGGGCGACACATACGAGCAGTACTTC
>TRBV9|TRBJ2-3|TRBD2|.
CASSISGKVDTQYF
TGTGCCAGCAGCATTAGCGGGAAGGTGGATACGCAGTATTTT
>TRBV19|TRBJ2-7|.|.
CASGGNGYSYEQYF
TGTGCCAGCGGTGGTAACGGTTACTCCTACGAGCAGTACTTC
>TRBV7-2|TRBJ1-4|.|.
CASSPGGPTNEKLFF
TGTGCCAGCAGCCCTGGGGGCCCAACTAATGAAAAACTGTTTTTT
>TRBV6-5|TRBJ2-7|.|.
CASSVLQGVDEQYF
TGTGCCAGCAGTGTATTACAGGGAGTAGACGAGCAGTACTTC
>TRBV6-5|TRBJ2-3|TRBD2|.
CASSYSAGGADTQYF
TGTGCCAGCAGTTACTCAGCGGGAGGAGCAGATACGCAGTATTTT
>TRBV11-3|TRBJ1-3|TRBD1|few
CASSSTGMGGNTIYF
TGTGCCAGCAGCTCGACAGGGATGGGTGGAAACACCATATATTTT
>TRBV7-2|TRBJ1-5|TRBD1|.
CASSLDLRGNQPQHF
TGTGCCAGCAGCTTAGATCTCAGGGGGAATCAGCCCCAGCATTTT
>TRBV30|TRBJ2-3|TRBD1|.
CAWSALGQRTDTQYF
TGTGCCTGGAGTGCCTTGGGACAGCGCACAGATACGCAGTATTTT
>TRBV28|TRBJ2-1|TRBD2|.
CASSLTSGYNEQFF
TGTGCCAGCAGTTTGACTAGCGGATACAATGAGCAGTTCTTC
>TRBV12-5|TRBJ1-2|.|.
CASGLASKQGTNYGYTF
TGTGCTAGTGGTTTGGCCAGTAAGCAGGGTACCAACTATGGCTACACCTTC
>TRBV2|TRBJ1-5|.|.
CASTPGKVEPQHF
TGTGCCAGCACCCCGGGGAAGGTTGAGCCCCAGCATTTT
>TRBV5-1|TRBJ2-1|TRBD2|.
CASSLAGVHNEQFF
TGCGCCAGCAGCTTAGCGGGAGTCCACAATGAGCAGTTCTTC
>TRBV4-1|TRBJ2-1|.|.
CASSQAGGLTSSYNEQFF
TGCGCCAGCAGCCAAGCCGGGGGACTGACGAGCTCCTACAATGAGCAGTTCTTC
>TRBV9|TRBJ2-1|TRBD1|.
CASSPRPDRDNEQFF
TGTGCCAGCAGCCCCCGTCCCGACAGGGATAATGAGCAGTTCTTC
>TRBV19|TRBJ1-3|.|.
CASTLGQRRSGNTIYF
TGTGCCAGTACCCTCGGACAGAGACGCTCTGGAAACACCATATATTTT
>TRBV5-1|TRBJ2-7|TRBD1|.
CASRSQPGQGYEQYF
TGCGCCAGCAGATCACAACCGGGACAGGGCTACGAGCAGTACTTC
>TRBV5-1|TRBJ1-1|TRBD1|once
CASSSDRGMNTEAFF
TGCGCCAGCAGCTCCGACAGGGGAATGAACACTGAAGCTTTCTTT
>TRBV28|TRBJ2-7|.|.
CASSRTLSQYF
TGTGCCAGCAGTCGGACTCTTTCGCAGTACTTC
>TRBV11-2|TRBJ1-1|.|once
CASSSPKEGTEAFF
TGTGCCAGCAGCTCTCCAAAGGAGGGCACTGAAGCTTTCTTT
>TRBV21-1|TRBJ1-2|.|few
CASSNKDRYEMERRILYGYTF
TGTGCCAGCAGCAACAAAGACAGGTATGAAATGGAGAGGCGGATACTCTATGGCTACACCTTC
>TRBV27|TRBJ1-5|.|few
CASSPTPAGNQPQHF
TGTGCCAGCAGTCCGACTCCGGCGGGCAATCAGCCCCAGCATTTT
>TRBV20-1|TRBJ2-1|.|.
CSAEYNEQFF
TGCAGTGCTGAGTACAATGAGCAGTTCTTC
>TRBV4-1|TRBJ1-2|TRBD1|.
CASSQSDRVGYTF
TGCGCCAGCAGCCAATCCGACAGGGTGGGCTACACCTTC
>TRBV15|TRBJ2-3|TRBD1|few
CATSRDRWTDTQYF
TGTGCCACCAGCCGGGACAGGTGGACAGATACGCAGTATTTT
>TRBV7-9|TRBJ2-7|.|.
CASSLGQGGAEQYF
TGTGCCAGCAGCTTAGGACAGGGAGGTGCCGAGCAGTACTTC
>TRBV28|TRBJ2-1|TRBD2|.
CASLSAGERLNEQFF
TGTGCCAGCCTCTCAGCGGGAGAAAGGCTGAATGAGCAGTTCTTC
>TRBV12-5|TRBJ2-3|TRBD2|.
CASGWGLAGAWDTQYF
TGTGCTAGTGGTTGGGGACTAGCGGGAGCTTGGGATACGCAGTATTTT
>TRBV9|TRBJ1-1|.|.
CASSVAGSGTEAFF
TGTGCCAGCAGCGTCGCGGGGAGCGGCACTGAAGCTTTCTTT
>TRBV15|TRBJ2-1|.|.
CATSIGSVDEQFF
TGTGCCACCAGCATCGGGAGTGTCGATGAGCAGTTCTTC
>TRBV6-5|TRBJ1-3|.|.
CASTEDSVGNTIYF
TGTGCCAGCACCGAGGACAGCGTAGGAAACACCATATATTTT
>TRBV11-2|TRBJ2-1|TRBD2|.
CASSLDWGTSANNEQFF
TGTGCCAGCAGCTTAGATTGGGGGACTAGCGCGAACAATGAGCAGTTCTTC
>TRBV18|TRBJ1-4|TRBD1|.
CASSPAAGGVEKLFF
TGTGCCAGCTCACCGGCGGCAGGGGGTGTTGAAAAACTGTTTTTT
>TRBV10-3|TRBJ1-6|.|.
CAISDVSYNSPLHF
TGTGCCATCAGTGATGTTAGCTATAATTCACCCCTCCACTTT
>TRBV4-1|TRBJ1-4|.|.
CASSQARLVNEKLFF
TGCGCCAGCAGCCAAGCCCGACTGGTGAATGAAAAACTGTTTTTT
>TRBV19|TRBJ2-1|TRBD1|.
CASSIAIINRGNEQFF
TGTGCCAGTAGTATAGCGATAATAAACAGGGGGAATGAGCAGTTCTTC
>TRBV6-1|TRBJ1-4|.|once
CASHQGLVTNEKLFF
TGTGCCAGCCACCAAGGTCTAGTGACTAATGAAAAACTGTTTTTT
>TRBV28|TRBJ2-3|TRBD2|.
CASSPALAGGTDTQYF
TGTGCCAGCAGTCCGGCGCTAGCGGGAGGGACAGATACGCAGTATTTT
>TRBV5-8|TRBJ1-5|TRBD1|.
CASSGTDSINQPQHF
TGTGCCAGCAGCGGGACAGACTCAATCAATCAGCCCCAGCATTTT
>TRBV14|TRBJ2-1|TRBD1|.
CASSRDSFYNEQFF
TGTGCCAGCAGCCGGGACAGCTTCTACAATGAGCAGTTCTTC
>TRBV7-3|TRBJ2-5|TRBD1|few
CASSLGTGVQETQYF
TGTGCCAGCAGCTTAGGGACAGGGGTCCAAGAGACCCAGTACTTC
>TRBV18|TRBJ1-1|TRBD1|.
CASSAGQGPMNTEAFF
TGTGCCAGCTCCGCAGGACAGGGGCCAATGAACACTGAAGCTTTCTTT
>TRBV9|TRBJ2-6|.|.
CASSPPGADGANVLTF
TGTGCCAGCAGCCCCCCTGGGGCAGACGGGGCCAACGTCCTGACTTTC
>TRBV5-1|TRBJ1-1|TRBD1|once
CASSAQGPNTEAFF
TGCGCCAGCAGCGCACAGGGGCCCAACACTGAAGCTTTCTTT
>TRBV7-3|TRBJ2-1|.|.
CASSLVASSYNEQFF
TGTGCCAGCAGCTTAGTGGCTAGCTCCTACAATGAGCAGTTCTTC
>TRBV23-1|TRBJ2-3|.|.
CASRTSPDTQYF
TGCGCCAGCAGGACTTCCCCAGATACGCAGTATTTT